A selection of T cell receptor beta chains follows, all from one sample in a study of blood T cell repertoires in COVID-19. Here immunoSEQ multiplex PCR was the method, and the copy in TCRdb shows in-frame clones only, minus some. Of about 62,000 clones listed, 85% to 90% are singletons. Specimen: peripheral blood. Receptor source: a man between 65 and 79 years old with acute or convalescent COVID-19. The conserved cysteine and the conserved F or W are not part of the CDR3 here. Fields, in order: clone size, CDR3 length, V gene, CDR3 protein. Only part of the rows carry a size: once, few, many, or a class if the clone is expanded.

clone_size: -
cdr3_length: 12
v_call: TRBV6-6
cdr3_aa: ASSMGLAEETQY

clone_size: -
cdr3_length: 13
v_call: TRBV5-1
cdr3_aa: ASSLGTGPSYEQY

clone_size: -
cdr3_length: 13
v_call: TRBV5-6
cdr3_aa: ASSPPGRGQETQY

clone_size: -
cdr3_length: 15
v_call: TRBV7-2
cdr3_aa: ASSFPLQGRFSYEQY

clone_size: -
cdr3_length: 14
v_call: TRBV28
cdr3_aa: ASSLPARGKYTEAF

clone_size: -
cdr3_length: 11
v_call: TRBV10-2
cdr3_aa: ASSSDRWNEQY

clone_size: once
cdr3_length: 10
v_call: TRBV7-9
cdr3_aa: ASSSENTEAF

clone_size: -
cdr3_length: 13
v_call: TRBV7-7
cdr3_aa: ASSSGQLGDNEQF

clone_size: -
cdr3_length: 10
v_call: TRBV29-1
cdr3_aa: SVAGGGETQY

clone_size: once
cdr3_length: 12
v_call: TRBV5-4
cdr3_aa: ASSLRDRGSEQY

clone_size: -
cdr3_length: 16
v_call: TRBV9
cdr3_aa: ASSVTSGGGRVQETQY

clone_size: -
cdr3_length: 14
v_call: TRBV24-1
cdr3_aa: ATSDSQDRGNQPQH

clone_size: -
cdr3_length: 8
v_call: TRBV29-1
cdr3_aa: SGQTGEQF

clone_size: -
cdr3_length: 12
v_call: TRBV10-3
cdr3_aa: AISVDRVADTQY

clone_size: -
cdr3_length: 17
v_call: TRBV13
cdr3_aa: ASSPRVAGDWGIGNEQF

clone_size: once
cdr3_length: 14
v_call: TRBV4-2
cdr3_aa: ASSQDGRTTNSPLH

clone_size: few
cdr3_length: 10
v_call: TRBV5-1
cdr3_aa: ASSLAEETQY

clone_size: -
cdr3_length: 12
v_call: TRBV6-4
cdr3_aa: ASSGQPYSTEAF

clone_size: -
cdr3_length: 13
v_call: TRBV6-5
cdr3_aa: ASSSGGTGDNEQF

clone_size: -
cdr3_length: 16
v_call: TRBV9
cdr3_aa: ASSVVADSAFGANVLT

clone_size: -
cdr3_length: 12
v_call: TRBV2
cdr3_aa: ASSGPGDRNEQF

clone_size: once
cdr3_length: 11
v_call: TRBV6-5
cdr3_aa: ASKGEVNTEAF

clone_size: -
cdr3_length: 10
v_call: TRBV5-4
cdr3_aa: ASSLASNEQF

clone_size: -
cdr3_length: 13
v_call: TRBV6-5
cdr3_aa: AGHKHRGGTGELF

clone_size: -
cdr3_length: 11
v_call: TRBV5-1
cdr3_aa: ASSLEWGGIQY

clone_size: once
cdr3_length: 11
v_call: TRBV5-6
cdr3_aa: ASSSGMGETQY

clone_size: -
cdr3_length: 12
v_call: TRBV9
cdr3_aa: ASSVGGGDSPLH

clone_size: -
cdr3_length: 11
v_call: TRBV30
cdr3_aa: ARRTSGSYEQY

clone_size: -
cdr3_length: 12
v_call: TRBV3-1/TRBV3-2
cdr3_aa: ASSQDKAADTQY

clone_size: -
cdr3_length: 15
v_call: TRBV3-1/TRBV3-2
cdr3_aa: ASSQLRGLPSTDTQY

clone_size: -
cdr3_length: 13
v_call: TRBV19
cdr3_aa: ASTNRDRGQYEQY

clone_size: -
cdr3_length: 14
v_call: TRBV6-5
cdr3_aa: ASSYFRFSTAGGYT

clone_size: -
cdr3_length: 13
v_call: TRBV15
cdr3_aa: ATSGWGQGVHEQY

clone_size: -
cdr3_length: 15
v_call: TRBV5-4
cdr3_aa: ASSRKIGQSSYNEQF

clone_size: -
cdr3_length: 13
v_call: TRBV27
cdr3_aa: ASSDRGSDTDTQY

clone_size: -
cdr3_length: 13
v_call: TRBV27
cdr3_aa: ASARERARNEKLF

clone_size: -
cdr3_length: 13
v_call: TRBV3-1/TRBV3-2
cdr3_aa: ASSSEGRANTEAF

clone_size: -
cdr3_length: 11
v_call: TRBV6-5
cdr3_aa: ASTASGPEKLF